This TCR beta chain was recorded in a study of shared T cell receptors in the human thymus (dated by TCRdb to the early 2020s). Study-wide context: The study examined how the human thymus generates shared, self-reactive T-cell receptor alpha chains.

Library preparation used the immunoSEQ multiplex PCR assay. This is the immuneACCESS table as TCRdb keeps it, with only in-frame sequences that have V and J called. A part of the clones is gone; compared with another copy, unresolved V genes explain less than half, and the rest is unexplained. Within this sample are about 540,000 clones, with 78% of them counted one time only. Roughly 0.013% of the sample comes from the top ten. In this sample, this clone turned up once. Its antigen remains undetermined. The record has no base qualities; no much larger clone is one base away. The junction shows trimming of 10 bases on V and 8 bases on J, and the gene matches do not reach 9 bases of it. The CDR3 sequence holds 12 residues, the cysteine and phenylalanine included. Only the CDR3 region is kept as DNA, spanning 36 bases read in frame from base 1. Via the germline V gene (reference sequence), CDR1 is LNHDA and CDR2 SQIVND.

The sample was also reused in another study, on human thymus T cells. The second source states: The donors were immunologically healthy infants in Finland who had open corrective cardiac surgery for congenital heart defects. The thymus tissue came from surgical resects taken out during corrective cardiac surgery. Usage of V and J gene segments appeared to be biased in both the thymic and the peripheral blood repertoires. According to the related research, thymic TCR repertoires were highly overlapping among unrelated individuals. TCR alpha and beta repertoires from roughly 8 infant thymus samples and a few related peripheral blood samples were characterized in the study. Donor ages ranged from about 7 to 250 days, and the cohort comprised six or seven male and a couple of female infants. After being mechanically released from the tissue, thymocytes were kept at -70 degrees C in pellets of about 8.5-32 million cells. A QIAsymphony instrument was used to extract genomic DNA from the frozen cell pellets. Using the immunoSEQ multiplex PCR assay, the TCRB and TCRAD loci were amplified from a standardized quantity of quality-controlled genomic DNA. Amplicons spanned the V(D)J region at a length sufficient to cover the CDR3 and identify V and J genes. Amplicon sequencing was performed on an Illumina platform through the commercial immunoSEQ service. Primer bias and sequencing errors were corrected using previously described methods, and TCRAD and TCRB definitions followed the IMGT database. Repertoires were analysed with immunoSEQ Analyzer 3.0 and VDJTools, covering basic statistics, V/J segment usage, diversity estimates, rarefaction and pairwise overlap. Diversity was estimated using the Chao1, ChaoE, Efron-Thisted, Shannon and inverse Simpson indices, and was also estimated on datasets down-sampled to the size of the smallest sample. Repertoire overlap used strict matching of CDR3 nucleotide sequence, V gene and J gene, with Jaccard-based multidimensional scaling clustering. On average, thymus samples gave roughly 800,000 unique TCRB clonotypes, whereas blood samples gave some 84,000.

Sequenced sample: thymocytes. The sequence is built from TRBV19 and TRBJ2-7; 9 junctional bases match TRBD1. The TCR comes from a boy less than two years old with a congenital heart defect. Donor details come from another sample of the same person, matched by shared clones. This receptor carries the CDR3 CATRDREAKQYF. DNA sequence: TGTGCCACCCGGGACAGGGAGGCCAAGCAGTACTTC.